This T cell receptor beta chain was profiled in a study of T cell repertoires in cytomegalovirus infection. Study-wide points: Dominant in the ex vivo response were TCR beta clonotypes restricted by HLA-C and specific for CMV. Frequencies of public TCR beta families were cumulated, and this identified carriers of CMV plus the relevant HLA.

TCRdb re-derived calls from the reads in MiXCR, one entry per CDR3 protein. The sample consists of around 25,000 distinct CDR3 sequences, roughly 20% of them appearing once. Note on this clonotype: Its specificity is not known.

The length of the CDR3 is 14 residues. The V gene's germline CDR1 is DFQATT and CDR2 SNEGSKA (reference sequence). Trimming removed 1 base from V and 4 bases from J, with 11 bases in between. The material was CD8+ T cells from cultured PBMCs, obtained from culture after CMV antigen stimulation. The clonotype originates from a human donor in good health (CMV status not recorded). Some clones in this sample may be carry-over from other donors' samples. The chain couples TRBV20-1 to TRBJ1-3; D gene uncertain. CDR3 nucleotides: TGCAGTGCTAGAGTTAGAGGGAGGGGAAACACCATATATTTT. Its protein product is CSARVRGRGNTIYF.